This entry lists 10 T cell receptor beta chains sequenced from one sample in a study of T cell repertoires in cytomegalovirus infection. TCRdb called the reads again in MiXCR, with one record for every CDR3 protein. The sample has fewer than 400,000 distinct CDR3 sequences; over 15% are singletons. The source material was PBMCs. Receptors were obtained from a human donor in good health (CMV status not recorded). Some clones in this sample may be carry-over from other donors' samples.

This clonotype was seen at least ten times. The CDR3 coding sequence is TGTGCCAGCAGTCCCTCCCCCTACGAGCAGTACTTC. It translates to CASSPSPYEQYF. V and J are TRBV27 and TRBJ2-7, with D hard to call. V was pared by 5 bases and J by 2 bases, with 7 bases between. Germline CDR1 and CDR2: MNHEY and SMNVEV (reference sequence). This CDR3 region has 12 residues.

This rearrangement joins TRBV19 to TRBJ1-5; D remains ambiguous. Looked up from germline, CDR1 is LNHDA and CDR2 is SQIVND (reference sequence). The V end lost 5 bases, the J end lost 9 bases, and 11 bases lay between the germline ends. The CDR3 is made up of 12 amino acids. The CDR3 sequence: CASSPRLRPQHF. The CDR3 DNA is TGTGCCAGTAGTCCGAGGCTTCGGCCCCAGCATTTT. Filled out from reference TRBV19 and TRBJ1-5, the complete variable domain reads DGGITQSPKYLFRKEGQNVTLSCEQNLNHDAMYWYRQDPGQGLRLIYYSQIVNDFQKGDIAEGYSVSREKKESFPLTVTSAQKNPTAFYLCASSPRLRPQHFGDGTRLSIL.

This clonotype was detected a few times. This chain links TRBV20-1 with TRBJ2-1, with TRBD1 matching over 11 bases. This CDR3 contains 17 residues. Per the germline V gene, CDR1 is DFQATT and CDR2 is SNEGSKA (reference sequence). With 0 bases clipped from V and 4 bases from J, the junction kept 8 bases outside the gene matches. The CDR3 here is CSARDPRTGGGYNEQFF. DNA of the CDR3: TGCAGTGCTAGAGACCCGCGGACAGGGGGCGGGTACAATGAGCAGTTCTTC.

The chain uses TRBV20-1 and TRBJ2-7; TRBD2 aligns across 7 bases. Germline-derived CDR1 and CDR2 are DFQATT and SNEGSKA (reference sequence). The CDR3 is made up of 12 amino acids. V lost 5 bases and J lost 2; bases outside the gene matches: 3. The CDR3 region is CSAGGLTYEQYF. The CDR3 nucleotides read TGCAGTGCTGGGGGACTAACCTACGAGCAGTACTTC.

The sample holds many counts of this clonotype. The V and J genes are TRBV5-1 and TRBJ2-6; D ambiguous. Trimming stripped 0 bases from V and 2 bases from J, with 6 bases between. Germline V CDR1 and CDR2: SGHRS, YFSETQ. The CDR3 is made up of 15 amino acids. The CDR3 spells CASSLGRAGANVLTF. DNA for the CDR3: TGCGCCAGCAGCTTGGGTAGGGCTGGGGCCAACGTCCTGACTTTC.

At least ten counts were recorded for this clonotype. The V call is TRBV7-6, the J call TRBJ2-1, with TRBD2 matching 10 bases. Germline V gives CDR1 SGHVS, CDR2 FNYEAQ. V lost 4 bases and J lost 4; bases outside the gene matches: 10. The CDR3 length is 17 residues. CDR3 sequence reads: CASSSLSGGSGYNEQFF. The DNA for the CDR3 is TGTGCCAGCAGCTCTCTTAGCGGGGGGTCGGGTTACAATGAGCAGTTCTTC.

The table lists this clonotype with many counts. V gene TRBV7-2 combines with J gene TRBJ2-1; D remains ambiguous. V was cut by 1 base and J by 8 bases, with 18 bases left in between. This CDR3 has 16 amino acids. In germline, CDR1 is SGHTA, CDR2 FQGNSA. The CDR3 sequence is CASSLGLSTPVDEQFF. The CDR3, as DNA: TGTGCCAGCAGCTTAGGTCTGAGCACCCCAGTTGATGAGCAGTTCTTC.

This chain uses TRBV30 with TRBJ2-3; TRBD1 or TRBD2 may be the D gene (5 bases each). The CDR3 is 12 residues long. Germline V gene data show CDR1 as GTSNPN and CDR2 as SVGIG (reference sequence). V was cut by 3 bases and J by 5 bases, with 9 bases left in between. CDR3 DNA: TGTGCCTGGAGCGCTGGGGGAGATACGCAGTATTTT. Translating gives CAWSAGGDTQYF.

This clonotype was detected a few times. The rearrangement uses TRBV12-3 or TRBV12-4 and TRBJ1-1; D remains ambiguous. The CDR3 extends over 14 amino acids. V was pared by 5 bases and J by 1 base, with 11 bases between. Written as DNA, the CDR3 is TGTGCCAGCAGTCCCCCGCAGAAGAACACTGAAGCTTTCTTT. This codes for CASSPPQKNTEAFF.

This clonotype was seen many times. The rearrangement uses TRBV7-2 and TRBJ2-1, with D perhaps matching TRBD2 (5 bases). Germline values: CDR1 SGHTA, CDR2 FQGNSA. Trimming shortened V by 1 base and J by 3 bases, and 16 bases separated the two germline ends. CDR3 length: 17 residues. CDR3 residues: CASSLGPQRGYYNEQFF. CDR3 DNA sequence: TGTGCCAGCAGCTTAGGGCCCCAACGGGGTTACTACAATGAGCAGTTCTTC.